The T cell receptor (beta chain) described here comes from a study of monozygotic twins with inflammatory bowel disease. There are 16 residues in the CDR3. Germline values: CDR1 LNHDA, CDR2 SQIVND (reference sequence). Input per TCR library consisted of 3500 ng of total RNA. TCRdb re-called the 5' RACE reads; one entry per CDR3 protein, DNA not given. This sample contains about 300,000 distinct CDR3 sequences. The rearrangement uses TRBV19 and TRBJ1-1; as DNA is missing, the TRBD1 call by TCRdb cannot be tested. Source material: blood. The sequence derives from a human donor with ulcerative colitis or Crohn's disease, or a healthy co-twin of an affected twin (not recorded which). CDR3 sequence reads: CASSKGQGIAGTEAFF.